This TCR beta chain was observed in a study of T cell repertoires in cytomegalovirus infection (dated by TCRdb to about 2019). Background on the whole study: Alongside well-studied HLA-B-restricted epitopes, the peptide stimulations were aimed at recently identified HLA-C-restricted CMV epitopes, whose presentation resists viral immunomodulation. Donor HLA type was relevant to the analysis, because carriage of CMV infection together with the matching HLA type was indicated by public TCR beta signatures. The paper as a whole reports these results and caveats: The ex vivo response was dominated by HLA-C-restricted CMV-specific TCR beta clonotypes, which also provided the single most frequent clonotype in two of eight donors. Carriers of CMV infection plus the relevant HLA type were discriminated by the cumulative frequency of public TCR beta family members in the study cohort and in an independent roughly 400-donor cohort.

On this clonotype: Its antigen specificity is not known. Per-base quality was not reported, and no clone a single base away is much larger than it.

The CDR3 spans 13 residues, from the cysteine through the phenylalanine. Solely the CDR3 DNA is kept, with 39 bases framed from the first base. From a lookup of the germline V gene (reference sequence), CDR1 and CDR2 are DFQATT and SNEGSKA. The germline V and J ends show losses of 6 bases and 5 bases respectively, and no gene match explains 9 bases of the junction. The run used an Illumina HiSeq 1500. The public reads were reprocessed in TCRdb via fastp at Q25 and MiXCR, keeping in-frame beta chains. Rows matching on CDR3 protein sequence are summarized as one entry with the most common DNA and genes. This sample gives under 850,000 distinct CDR3 sequences in total; approximately 33% of them show up just once. The biggest ten clones account for 15% to 20% of the sample. The treatment or condition label, as the study defines it: in vitro stimulation with specific CMV peptide epitopes to enrich CMV-specific T cells.

The chain links TRBV20-1 with TRBJ2-5; 7 nucleotides in the junction match TRBD2. The material was cultured PBMCs, obtained from culture after CMV antigen stimulation. This TCR came from a human donor in good health (CMV status not recorded). Some clones in this sample may be carry-over from other donors' samples. The CDR3 region has the sequence CSARSAGVETQYF. The nucleotide sequence is TGCAGTGCCCGATCGGCGGGAGTTGAGACCCAGTACTTC.